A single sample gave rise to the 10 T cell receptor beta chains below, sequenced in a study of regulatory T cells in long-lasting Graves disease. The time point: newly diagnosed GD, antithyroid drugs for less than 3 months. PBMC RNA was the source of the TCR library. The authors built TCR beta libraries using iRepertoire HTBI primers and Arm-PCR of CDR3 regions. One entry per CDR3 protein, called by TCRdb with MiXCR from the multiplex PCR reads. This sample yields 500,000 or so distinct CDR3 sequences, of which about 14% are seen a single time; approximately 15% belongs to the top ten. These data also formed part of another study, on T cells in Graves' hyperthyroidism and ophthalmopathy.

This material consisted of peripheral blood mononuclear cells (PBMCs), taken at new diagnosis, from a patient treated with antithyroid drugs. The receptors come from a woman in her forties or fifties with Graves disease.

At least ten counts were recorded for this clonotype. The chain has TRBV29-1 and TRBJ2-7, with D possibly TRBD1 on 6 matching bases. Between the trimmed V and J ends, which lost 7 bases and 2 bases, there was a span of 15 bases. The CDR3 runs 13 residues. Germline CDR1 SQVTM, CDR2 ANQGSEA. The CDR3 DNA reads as TGCAGCGGTACACAGGGTGGTCCCTACGAGCAGTACTTC. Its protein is CSGTQGGPYEQYF.

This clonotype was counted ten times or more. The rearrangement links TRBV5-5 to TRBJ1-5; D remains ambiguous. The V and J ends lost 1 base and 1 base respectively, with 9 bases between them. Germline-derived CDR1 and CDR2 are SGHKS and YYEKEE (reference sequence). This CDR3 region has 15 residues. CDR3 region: CASSLTAGSNQPQHF. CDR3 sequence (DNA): TGTGCCAGCAGCTTGACGGCCGGAAGCAATCAGCCCCAGCATTTT.

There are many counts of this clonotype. The CDR3 bases are TGCGCCAGCAGCCCGTACCGCGGGAACACTGAAGCTTTCTTT. This gives the protein CASSPYRGNTEAFF. This chain uses TRBV5-1 with TRBJ1-1, with D hard to call. V shed 4 bases and J shed 1 base, with 11 bases lying between them. The CDR3 is made up of 14 amino acids. Germline V gene data show CDR1 as SGHRS and CDR2 as YFSETQ.

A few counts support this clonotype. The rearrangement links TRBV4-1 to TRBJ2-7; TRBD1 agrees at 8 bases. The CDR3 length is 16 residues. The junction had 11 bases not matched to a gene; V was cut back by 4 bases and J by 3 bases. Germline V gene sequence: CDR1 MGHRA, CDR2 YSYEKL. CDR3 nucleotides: TGCGCCAGCAGCCCAGGCCGACAGGGGAGGTTCTACGAGCAGTACTTC. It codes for CASSPGRQGRFYEQYF.

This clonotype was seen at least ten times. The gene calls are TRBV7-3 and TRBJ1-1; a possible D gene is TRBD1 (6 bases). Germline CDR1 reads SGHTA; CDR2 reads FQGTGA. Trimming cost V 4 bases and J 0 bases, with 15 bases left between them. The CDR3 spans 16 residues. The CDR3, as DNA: TGTGCCAGCAGCTCCGCCTCCGGGACAATGAACACTGAAGCTTTCTTT. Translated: CASSSASGTMNTEAFF. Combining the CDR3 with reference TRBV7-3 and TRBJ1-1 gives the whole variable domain GAGVSQTPSNKVTEKGKYVELRCDPISGHTALYWYRQSLGQGPEFLIYFQGTGAADDSGLPNDRFFAVRPEGSVSTLKIQRTERGDSAVYLCASSSASGTMNTEAFFGQGTRLTVV.

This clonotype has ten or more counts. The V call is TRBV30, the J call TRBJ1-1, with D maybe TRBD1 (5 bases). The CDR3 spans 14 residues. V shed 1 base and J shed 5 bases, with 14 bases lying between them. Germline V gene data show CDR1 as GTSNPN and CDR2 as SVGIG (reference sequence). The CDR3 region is CAWSAGGRWTEAFF. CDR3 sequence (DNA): TGTGCCTGGAGTGCCGGGGGAAGATGGACTGAAGCTTTCTTT.

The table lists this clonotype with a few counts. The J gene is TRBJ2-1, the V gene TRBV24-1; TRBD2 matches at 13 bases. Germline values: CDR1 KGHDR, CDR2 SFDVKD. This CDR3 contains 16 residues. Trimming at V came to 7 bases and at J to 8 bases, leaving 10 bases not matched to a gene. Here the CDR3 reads CATSRPGLAGWHEQFF. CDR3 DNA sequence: TGTGCCACCAGCAGACCGGGACTAGCGGGATGGCATGAGCAGTTCTTC.

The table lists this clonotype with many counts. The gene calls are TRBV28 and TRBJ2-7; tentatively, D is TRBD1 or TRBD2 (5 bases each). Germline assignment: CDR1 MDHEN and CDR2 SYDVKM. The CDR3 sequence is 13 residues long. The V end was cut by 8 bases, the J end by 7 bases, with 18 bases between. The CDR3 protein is CASGPGRGWEQYF. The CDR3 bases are TGTGCCAGCGGACCGGGACGTGGGTGGGAGCAGTACTTC.

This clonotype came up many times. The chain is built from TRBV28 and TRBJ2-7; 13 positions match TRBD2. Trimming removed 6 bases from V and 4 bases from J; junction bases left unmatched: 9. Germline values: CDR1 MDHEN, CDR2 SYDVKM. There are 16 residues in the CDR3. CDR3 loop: CASRKRTSGRRYEQYF. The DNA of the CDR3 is TGTGCCAGCAGAAAAAGGACTAGCGGGAGACGTTACGAGCAGTACTTC.

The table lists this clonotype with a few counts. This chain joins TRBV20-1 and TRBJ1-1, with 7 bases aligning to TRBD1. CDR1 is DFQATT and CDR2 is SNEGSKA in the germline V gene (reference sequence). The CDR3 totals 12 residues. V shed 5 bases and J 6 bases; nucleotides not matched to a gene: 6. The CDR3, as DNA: TGCAGTGCTGGACGACAGGGCTCTGAAGCTTTCTTT. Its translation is CSAGRQGSEAFF.